The next 6 T cell receptor beta chains were all read from a single sample in a study of shared clonotypes between healthy human individuals. Sequencing was performed with immunoSEQ multiplex PCR; in TCRdb, only in-frame clones are kept and a portion is missing. Of some 2,000,000 clones listed, roughly 94% are singletons. Sequences were obtained from naive CD4+ T cells sorted from blood. Subset defined: CD45RA+ positively selected. The receptors stem from a young man in good health.

The V and J genes are TRBV9 and TRBJ2-5; weak D call: TRBD2 (5 bases). Germline assignment: CDR1 SGDLS and CDR2 YYNGEE. The V and J ends lost 3 bases and 5 bases respectively, with 17 bases between them. There are 15 residues in the CDR3. The CDR3 loop is CASSEWTGKTETQYF. The CDR3 nucleotides are TGTGCCAGCAGCGAATGGACCGGGAAAACGGAGACCCAGTACTTC.

The chain combines TRBV28 with TRBJ1-1; 12 bases map to TRBD1. The CDR3 loop spans 16 amino acids. Germline lookup yields CDR1 MDHEN and CDR2 SYDVKM. Germline trimming cut 7 bases from V and 4 bases from J; bases unmatched to any gene: 10. Here the CDR3 DNA reads TGTGCCAGCACGAAACGGGACAGGGGGCGGGGCACTGAAGCTTTCTTT. It specifies CASTKRDRGRGTEAFF.

This clone showed up just once. The chain is built from TRBV12-2 and TRBJ2-2; the DNA was not used to check the table's D call, TRBD1. TRBV12-2 constitutes a pseudogene. The CDR3 has 15 amino acids. The CDR3 coding sequence is TGTGCAAGTCGCTTGACATTTCGTGTCACCGGGGAGCTGTTTTTT. It yields the protein CASRLTFRVTGELFF.

The chain uses TRBV27 and TRBJ2-7; TRBD1 agrees at 10 bases. The length of the CDR3 is 14 residues. The V segment lost 5 bases and the J segment 7 bases; nucleotides outside the gene matches: 8. Germline CDR1 is MNHEY and CDR2 is SMNVEV (reference sequence). The CDR3 region has the DNA TGTGCCAGCAGTCCGACAGGGGGCCGGCGGGAGCAGTACTTC. It codes for CASSPTGGRREQYF.

This sequence joins TRBV7-2 and TRBJ2-6; no clear D. Germline V CDR1 and CDR2: SGHTA, FQGNSA. The length of the CDR3 is 16 residues. The V end lost 1 base, the J end lost 2 bases, and 9 bases lay between the germline ends. DNA of the CDR3: TGTGCCAGCAGCTTAGGCGACGTCCCTGGGGCCAACGTCCTGACTTTC. It encodes CASSLGDVPGANVLTF. Full variable domain (outside the CDR3, taken from reference TRBV7-2 and TRBJ2-6): GAGVSQSPSNKVTEKGKDVELRCDPISGHTALYWYRQSLGQGLEFLIYFQGNSAPDKSGLPSDRFSAERTGGSVSTLTIQRTQQEDSAVYLCASSLGDVPGANVLTFGAGSRLTVL.

There are a few counts of this clone. The V call is TRBV6-5, the J call TRBJ1-5; the D gene is possibly TRBD1 (5 bases). The CDR3 length is 12 residues. With 7 bases removed from V and 4 bases from J, the gap between germline ends came to 8 bases. In germline, CDR1 is MNHEY, CDR2 SVGAGI. The CDR3 protein is CASKGANQPQHF. The CDR3 DNA sequence: TGTGCCAGCAAAGGGGCAAATCAGCCCCAGCATTTT.